This TCR beta chain was identified in a study of CD8 T cells in ankylosing spondylitis. Overall study findings and caveats: Characteristic of ankylosing spondylitis blood, it appeared, was a TCR beta motif comprising about eight highly homologous variants.

There are a few counts of this clonotype. Antigen: not known. V lost 5 bases to trimming and J lost 4 bases; unmatched junction nucleotides: 7. Germline CDR1 is SEHNR and CDR2 is FQNEAQ (reference sequence). The CDR3 has 14 amino acids. TCRdb analysed the 5' RACE reads with MiXCR anew, one entry per CDR3 protein. Here the sample spans 300,000 to 400,000 distinct CDR3 sequences, 20% to 25% being singletons. The rearrangement uses TRBV7-9 and TRBJ1-1, with 7 bases aligning to TRBD1. Sequenced material: blood, either unsorted or a sorted T cell fraction (not recorded which). This clonotype was sampled from a male donor with ankylosing spondylitis. The DNA of the CDR3 is TGTGCCAGCAGCGAGACTACAGGGGTCACTGAAGCTTTCTTT. Encoded protein: CASSETTGVTEAFF.